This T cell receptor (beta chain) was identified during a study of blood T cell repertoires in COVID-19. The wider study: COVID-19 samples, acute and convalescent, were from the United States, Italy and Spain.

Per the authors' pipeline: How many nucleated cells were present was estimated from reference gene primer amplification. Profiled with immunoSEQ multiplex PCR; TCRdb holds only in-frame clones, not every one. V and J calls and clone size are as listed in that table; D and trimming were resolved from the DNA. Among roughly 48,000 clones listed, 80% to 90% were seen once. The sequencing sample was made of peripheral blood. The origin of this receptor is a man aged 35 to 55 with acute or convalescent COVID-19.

The CDR3 region has the DNA TGTGCCAGCAGTAAGGTCAGCGGCTTTCATTACGAGCAGTACTTC. Protein sequence: CASSKVSGFHYEQYF. The chain carries TRBV2 and TRBJ2-7; D is perhaps TRBD2 (5 bases). This CDR3 contains 15 residues. V gave up 5 bases and J gave up 4 bases, with 18 bases separating them. Germline loops: CDR1 SNHLY, CDR2 FYNNEI.